This is a list of T cell receptor beta chains from one sample in a study of CD8+ T cells in alopecia areata. The protocol was immunoSEQ multiplex PCR, while the TCRdb copy is restricted to in-frame clones and leaves out a portion. The data show about 270,000 clones, 60% seen once. The sample here was CD4+ T cells sorted from blood, taken at week 52, from a patient treated with tofacitinib. The receptors come from a human donor with alopecia areata. The CDR3 runs from the conserved cysteine through the conserved F or W. D genes are given only for firm matches. Clone size is not always given. Where it is, it says once, few, many or a class for expanded clones.

D	V	size	J	DNA	CDR3
.	TRBV29-1	few	TRBJ1-1	TGCAGCGTTCAACAGGGAGTTGGCACTGAAGCTTTCTTT	CSVQQGVGTEAFF
.	TRBV5-1	few	TRBJ1-2	TGCGCCAGCAGACCGGGGCTTGAAATCTATGGCTACACCTTC	CASRPGLEIYGYTF
.	TRBV7-2	few	TRBJ2-7	TGTGCCAGCAGCTTAGGTGGCTCCGGGGCCGTCGGGCAGTACTTC	CASSLGGSGAVGQYF
TRBD1	TRBV2	.	TRBJ2-7	TGTGCCAGCAGTTCGACAGGGTCCGCCTACGAGCAGTACTTC	CASSSTGSAYEQYF
.	TRBV6-1	few	TRBJ2-1	TGTGCCAGCAGGAAAGAAATAAGCTCCTACAATGAGCAGTTCTTC	CASRKEISSYNEQFF
.	TRBV19	.	TRBJ2-4	TGTGCCAGTACCCAGAACGGCGGGCCGGCAGCCAAAAACATTCAGTACTTC	CASTQNGGPAAKNIQYF
.	TRBV6-6	.	TRBJ2-3	TGTGCCAGCAGTTACAACACAGATACGCAGTATTTT	CASSYNTDTQYF
.	TRBV12-5	few	TRBJ1-4	TGTGCTAGTGGTTTGGTATTGACGGAGGGTGGAAAACTGTTTTTT	CASGLVLTEGGKLFF
TRBD1	TRBV29-1	once	TRBJ1-1	TGCAGCGTTGGCTGGGACAGGCGGTCTGAAGCTTTCTTT	CSVGWDRRSEAFF
TRBD2	TRBV9	.	TRBJ2-5	TGTGCCAGCAGCCCGAGCCCTAGCGGCCAAGAGACCCAGTACTTC	CASSPSPSGQETQYF
.	TRBV7-9	.	TRBJ2-2	TGTGCCAGCAGCTTAATGGGTGGGCCCCGCACCGGGGAGCTGTTTTTT	CASSLMGGPRTGELFF
TRBD2	TRBV11-2	.	TRBJ2-5	TGTGCCAGCAGCCTACACGTCGGGGGGGCGGCCCAGTACTTC	CASSLHVGGAAQYF
TRBD2	TRBV4-2	.	TRBJ2-7	TGTGCCAGCAGCCAAGATGCGGGGGTGGACTCCTACGAGCAGTACTTC	CASSQDAGVDSYEQYF
TRBD1	TRBV30	.	TRBJ2-5	TGTGCCTGGAGGGGACAGGGCCAAGAGACCCAGTACTTC	CAWRGQGQETQYF
TRBD2	TRBV7-2	.	TRBJ2-5	TGTGCCAGCAATAATGCCCTAGCGGCGACCCAGTACTTC	CASNNALAATQYF
.	TRBV5-4	.	TRBJ2-5	TGTGCCAGCAGCTTCGGCATTCTGGAGACCCAGTACTTC	CASSFGILETQYF